This T cell receptor beta chain was sequenced in a study of blood T cell repertoires in COVID-19 (dated by TCRdb to 2020 to 2021). Notes on the research overall: Collaborator samples came from the United States, Italy and Spain and covered acute and convalescent phases of COVID-19. The material from the prospective study consisted of cDNA or gDNA derived from T cells, B-cell-depleted T cells, or PBMCs. The samples were drawn from the first 160 participants of the ongoing ImmuneRACE study and from 950 to 1,500 subjects provided by 6 global collaborators. HLA class I and class II types, where available, came from metadata supplied by the sample provider rather than from assay-based typing. The repertoires were released in a freely available public database intended as a resource for research on the immune response to SARS-CoV-2. Subjects who had been exposed to COVID-19, were actively infected with it, or had recovered from it provided the deeply sampled blood TCRbeta repertoires that made up the dataset. Nearly every sample came with metadata listing a de-identified subject ID, COVID-19 status, age in years and sex. The paper as a whole reports these results and caveats: Clinical and demographic metadata were provided uncurated, with the amount varying by source and participant.

TCRbeta CDR3 regions were amplified from genomic DNA by means of the immunoSEQ Assay, a bias-controlled multiplex PCR. The paper's processing steps were these. The number of nucleated cells in each sample was estimated by amplification of reference gene primers within the assay. To quantify the absolute abundance of each unique TCRbeta CDR3 rearrangement, sequence reads were collapsed and filtered. For each sample, productive Simpson clonality was calculated as the square root of Simpson's diversity index over productive rearrangements. TCRdb stores this immuneACCESS table with in-frame sequences only. Part of the clones is absent; in the studies checked, under half of the shortfall reflects unresolved V genes, and no reason is known for the rest. V and J calls and clone size come straight from that table; D and trimming were deduced from the DNA. This sample lists 250,000 to 350,000 clones; roughly 80% were detected once. More than 1.4% of the sample is held by the ten biggest clonotypes.

On this clone: Which antigen it targets is not known. The record has no base qualities; no much larger clone is one base away.

Germline trimming amounts to 4 bases on V and 8 bases on J, with 10 as the count of junction bases outside the gene matches. Per the germline V gene (reference sequence), SEHNR is the CDR1 and FQNEAQ is the CDR2. Reading from cysteine to phenylalanine, the CDR3 counts 15 amino acids. Of all the DNA, just the CDR3 is kept, 45 bases in frame from base 1. One collaborating source in Seattle enrolled patients while the patients were actively infected and followed the patients over time throughout the course of disease. Each collaborating institution followed its own protocols to collect whole blood in K2EDTA tubes. Collaborator samples were shipped for TCRbeta analysis as frozen whole blood, isolated PBMCs, or DNA extracted from either sample type.

The source is a human donor with COVID-19, enrolled during active disease. The donor label of this sample is uncertain. The sample consisted of peripheral blood. The rearranged chain carries TRBV7-9 and TRBJ1-2, with 10 middle bases fitting TRBD1. CDR3 protein: CASSSERTGGPGYTF. The DNA sequence is as follows: TGTGCCAGCAGCTCAGAAAGGACAGGGGGACCAGGCTACACCTTC. Here the CDR3 is joined to the reference TRBV7-9 and TRBJ1-2 genes, and the full variable domain is: DTGVSQNPRHKITKRGQNVTFRCDPISEHNRLYWYRQTLGQGPEFLTYFQNEAQLEKSRLLSDRFSAERPKGSFSTLEIQRTEQGDSAMYLCASSSERTGGPGYTFGSGTRLTVV.